This record concerns one T cell receptor beta chain sequence. The data were taken from a study of T cell responses to AZD1222 COVID-19 vaccine. The repertoire was sequenced with immunoSEQ multiplex PCR; TCRdb's copy has only in-frame clones and lacks some. There are 100,000 to 120,000 clones in the sample; roughly 85% occur only once, and approximately 3.5% lies in the top ten. The sample in question was peripheral blood, obtained on day 0 of AZD1222 vaccination. The sequence was collected from an adult in good health.

CDR3 DNA: TGTGCCAGCAGTTACTCGGGGGGTACGGGGAATTCACCCCTCCACTTT. Protein product: CASSYSGGTGNSPLHF. This chain joins TRBV6-5 and TRBJ1-6, with D tentatively TRBD1 (5 bases). V shed 0 bases and J shed 7 bases, with 13 bases lying between them. The germline V gene encodes CDR1 MNHEY and CDR2 SVGAGI. The CDR3 is 16 amino acids.